Following are 19 T cell receptor beta chains from one sample sequenced in a study of T cell responses to AZD1222 COVID-19 vaccine. Sequencing used immunoSEQ multiplex PCR; TCRdb keeps in-frame clones, though not all of them. The data include 150,000 or so clones; the top ten clones carry 2% to 2.5%. Material for sequencing was peripheral blood. The receptors were sampled from an adult in good health.

Turning to this clone: The sample has other DNA sequences that encode this CDR3 too. The chain has TRBV2 and TRBJ2-7; D might be TRBD1 (6 bases). This CDR3 has 12 amino acids. V was trimmed by 4 bases and J by 3 bases, leaving 7 bases between them. CDR1 and CDR2 from the germline V gene are SNHLY and FYNNEI. CDR3 sequence reads: CASSGTVYEQYF. DNA of the CDR3: TGTGCCAGCAGTGGGACAGTCTACGAGCAGTACTTC.

The chain has TRBV2 and TRBJ1-2, with D possibly being TRBD1 (6 bases). This CDR3 region has 14 residues. V lost 6 bases to trimming and J lost 0 bases, with 11 bases between them. From germline, CDR1 is SNHLY and CDR2 FYNNEI. CDR3 in amino acids: CASRDRSTNYGYTF. In nucleotides, the CDR3 is TGTGCCAGCAGAGACAGGAGTACTAACTATGGCTACACCTTC.

The chain carries TRBV4-1 and TRBJ2-7; D not certain. In germline, CDR1 is MGHRA, CDR2 YSYEKL. V was clipped by 1 base and J by 2 bases, with 9 bases between them. CDR3 length: 14 residues. The CDR3 here is CASSQVGRTYEQYF. The CDR3, as DNA: TGCGCCAGCAGCCAAGTGGGCAGGACCTACGAGCAGTACTTC.

Of note for this clone: Other DNA sequences in the same sample also yield this CDR3. This chain links TRBV10-2 with TRBJ2-7, with D uncertain. CDR1 is WSHSY, CDR2 SAAADI, per germline. V lost 0 bases and J lost 2, with 8 bases in between. The CDR3 totals 14 residues. The CDR3: CASSESWGPYEQYF. The CDR3 nucleotides read TGCGCCAGCAGTGAGTCTTGGGGTCCCTACGAGCAGTACTTC.

J is TRBJ1-2 and V is TRBV7-2; 12 bases match TRBD1. The CDR3 covers 19 residues. J was trimmed by 4 bases and V by 0 bases; bases with no gene match: 12. Looked up from germline, CDR1 is SGHTA and CDR2 is FQGNSA. CDR3 sequence reads: CASSLAFSGTGGESYGYTF. In DNA, the CDR3 is TGTGCCAGCAGCTTAGCGTTTTCCGGGACAGGGGGCGAGAGCTATGGCTACACCTTC.

The chain recombines TRBV7-8 with TRBJ1-4, with TRBD1 identical over 7 bases. Trimming removed 5 bases from V and 5 bases from J; junction bases left unmatched: 8. The V gene's germline CDR1 is SGHVS and CDR2 FQNEAQ. CDR3 length equals 15 residues. The CDR3 loop is CASSPGTAGNEKLFF. CDR3 sequence (DNA): TGTGCCAGCAGCCCAGGGACAGCGGGCAATGAAAAACTGTTTTTT.

V gene TRBV25-1 combines with J gene TRBJ1-2, with TRBD1 matching 7 bases. Germline trimming cut 4 bases from V and 3 bases from J; bases unmatched to any gene: 5. The germline CDR1 and CDR2 sequences are MGHDK and SYGVNS. CDR3 size: 14 residues. The chain's CDR3 is CASSAPGGYYGYTF. The CDR3 region has the DNA TGTGCCAGCAGTGCCCCAGGGGGTTACTATGGCTACACCTTC.

The V and J genes are TRBV7-2 and TRBJ2-7; D is possibly TRBD1 (7 bases). This CDR3 comprises 15 residues. V was cut by 2 bases and J by 6 bases, with 17 bases left in between. The germline V gene has CDR1 SGHTA and CDR2 FQGNSA. In nucleotides, the CDR3 is TGTGCCAGCAGCTTATACGGCAGGGGGAGGTTCGAGCAGTACTTC. This gives the protein CASSLYGRGRFEQYF.

The chain recombines TRBV7-3 with TRBJ1-1; possibly TRBD1 for D (5 bases). Looked up from germline, CDR1 is SGHTA and CDR2 is FQGTGA. The CDR3 is 13 residues long. V lost 5 bases to trimming and J lost 0 bases, with 7 bases between them. The CDR3 DNA follows: TGTGCCAGCAGCCAGACAGTGAACACTGAAGCTTTCTTT. It codes for CASSQTVNTEAFF.

In nucleotides, the CDR3 is TGCGCCAGCAGTGAGGGGGAACCTGGGGCCAACGTCCTGACTTTC. Its translation: CASSEGEPGANVLTF. V gene TRBV10-1 combines with J gene TRBJ2-6; no definite D call. CDR1 is WNHNN, CDR2 SYGVQD, per germline (reference sequence). The CDR3 contains 15 residues. V gave up 2 bases and J gave up 2 bases, with 7 bases separating them.

The chain recombines TRBV27 with TRBJ1-1; TRBD1 matches at 7 bases. The trim removed 5 bases at V and 1 base at J, leaving 7 bases unmatched. The CDR3 is 15 residues long. Germline V gene sequence: CDR1 MNHEY, CDR2 SMNVEV (reference sequence). The CDR3 region is CASSPMGQKNTEAFF. CDR3 in DNA: TGTGCCAGCAGTCCGATGGGACAGAAGAACACTGAAGCTTTCTTT.

The chain is built from TRBV18 and TRBJ2-1; TRBD2 is a possible D gene (6 bases). This CDR3 has 16 residues. V lost 2 bases and J lost 3, with 14 bases in between. From germline, CDR1 is KGHSH and CDR2 LQKENI. CDR3 in DNA: TGTGCCAGCTCACCAAGGAAGGCTAGCGACTACAATGAGCAGTTCTTC. This encodes CASSPRKASDYNEQFF.

The gene calls are TRBV5-1 and TRBJ1-1; unclear D gene. The CDR3 is made up of 15 amino acids. CDR1 is SGHRS and CDR2 is YFSETQ in the germline V gene. Trimming took off 0 bases at V and 2 bases at J, with 11 bases between the two ends. The CDR3 nucleotides read TGCGCCAGCAGCTTGGTTCCGGATTTTAACACTGAAGCTTTCTTT. This codes for CASSLVPDFNTEAFF.

The genes are TRBV7-3 and TRBJ1-2; D gene uncertain. The CDR3 extends over 16 amino acids. The germline V gene has CDR1 SGHTA and CDR2 FQGTGA. Trimming removed 1 base from V and 4 bases from J, with 16 bases in between. CDR3 nucleotide sequence: TGTGCCAGCAGCTTAAGCCCCAATTCAGGTGTCTATGGCTACACCTTC. Translation: CASSLSPNSGVYGYTF.

The rearrangement uses TRBV5-3 and TRBJ2-2, with a tentative D call TRBD2 (6 bases). TRBV5-3 is placed among ORFs of uncertain function. Between the trimmed V and J ends, which lost 4 bases and 3 bases, there was a span of 16 bases. This CDR3 has 16 amino acids. The CDR3 DNA reads as TGTGCCAGAAGCCATACTAGCTGGGAGGACACCGGGGAGCTGTTTTTT. This encodes CARSHTSWEDTGELFF.

The chain employs TRBV28 and TRBJ1-6; D unresolved. V lost 2 bases and J 8 bases, leaving 10 bases between the germline ends. Per germline, CDR1 MDHEN and CDR2 SYDVKM. The CDR3 extends over 14 amino acids. CDR3 bases: TGTGCCAGCAGTTTAACTGGTAGGGATTCACCCCTCCACTTT. This translates into CASSLTGRDSPLHF.

The genes are TRBV7-8 and TRBJ1-2; a weak D match, TRBD1 (5 bases). Germline assignment: CDR1 SGHVS and CDR2 FQNEAQ. Trimming took off 5 bases at V and 0 bases at J, with 19 bases between the two ends. The CDR3 has 17 residues. The CDR3: CASSPPGAGSPNYGYTF. The CDR3 bases are TGTGCCAGCAGCCCCCCCGGGGCAGGGAGTCCTAACTATGGCTACACCTTC.

V gene TRBV24-1 combines with J gene TRBJ1-1; 7 bases fit TRBD1. Germline V gene lookup returns CDR1 KGHDR and CDR2 SFDVKD. Germline trimming cut 8 bases from V and 1 base from J; bases unmatched to any gene: 9. CDR3 length: 15 amino acids. CDR3 DNA: TGTGCCACCAATGGGAACAGGGGTGGGAACACTGAAGCTTTCTTT. It translates to CATNGNRGGNTEAFF.

This chain connects TRBV19 to TRBJ1-5; 9 bases line up with TRBD1. The CDR3 loop spans 15 amino acids. After removal of 6 bases from V and 3 bases from J, the junction contained 6 bases not matched to a gene. Germline CDR1 and CDR2: LNHDA and SQIVND (reference sequence). The CDR3 nucleotides read TGTGCCAGTAGCCCGGGACAGGGCACCAATCAGCCCCAGCATTTT. Amino acids: CASSPGQGTNQPQHF.